The 17 T cell receptor beta chains reported below all come from one sample, sequenced in a study of blood T cell repertoires in COVID-19. Only in-frame clones appear in the TCRdb table, and some are missing; sequencing was by immunoSEQ multiplex PCR. The table lists just over 150,000 clones, approximately 90% of them singletons. The sample comprised peripheral blood. Receptors were obtained from a woman between 40 and 50 years old with acute or convalescent COVID-19.

The gene calls are TRBV2 and TRBJ2-1; D may be TRBD2 (6 bases). Germline V CDR1 and CDR2: SNHLY, FYNNEI. V lost 6 bases and J 13 bases, leaving 19 bases between the germline ends. CDR3 length: 13 amino acids. CDR3 region: CASSEILTRYQFF. The CDR3 region has the DNA TGTGCCAGCAGCGAAATATTGACTAGATATCAGTTCTTC.

V gene TRBV6-5 combines with J gene TRBJ2-3; the D gene is possibly TRBD2 (5 bases). Germline V gives CDR1 MNHEY, CDR2 SVGAGI. Deletions cut 4 bases from V and 3 bases from J, with 11 bases between. The CDR3 loop spans 14 amino acids. CDR3 nucleotides: TGTGCCAGCAGTTTGGGAGAAGGAACAGATACGCAGTATTTT. This gives the protein CASSLGEGTDTQYF.

The CDR3 reads CASSQVEASADTQYF. The CDR3 DNA reads as TGCGCCAGCAGCCAAGTGGAGGCTAGCGCAGATACGCAGTATTTT. This chain uses TRBV4-1 with TRBJ2-3; D may be TRBD2 (6 bases). Germline V CDR1 and CDR2: MGHRA, YSYEKL. The V end was cut by 1 base, the J end by 4 bases, with 12 bases between. The CDR3 extends over 15 amino acids.

The V call is TRBV7-9, the J call TRBJ2-5, with D unresolved. CDR3 size: 12 residues. CDR1 and CDR2 (germline): SEHNR, FQNEAQ (reference sequence). Trimming stripped 5 bases from V and 2 bases from J, with 6 bases between. Here the CDR3 reads CASSQAQETQYF. The DNA for the CDR3 is TGTGCCAGCAGCCAGGCACAAGAGACCCAGTACTTC.

The chain has TRBV6-2 or TRBV6-3 and TRBJ2-3, with 14 bases lining up with TRBD2. CDR1 MNHEY and CDR2 SVGEGT come from the germline V gene. The length of the CDR3 is 16 residues. Germline trimming cut 6 bases from V and 2 bases from J; bases unmatched to any gene: 4. CDR3 DNA: TGTGCCAGCAGCCGACTAGCGGGGGGGCCCACAGATACGCAGTATTTT. It yields the protein CASSRLAGGPTDTQYF.

The chain has TRBV12-3 or TRBV12-4 and TRBJ2-1, with 8 positions matching TRBD1. V lost 10 bases to trimming and J lost 6 bases; unmatched junction nucleotides: 8. The CDR3 is made up of 13 amino acids. The CDR3 nucleotides are TGTGCCACTTCGGACAGGGCTTTCAATGAGCAGTTCTTC. This translates into CATSDRAFNEQFF.

This chain links TRBV10-3 with TRBJ1-4; 7 bases map to TRBD1. CDR3 length: 14 amino acids. Germline V gene data show CDR1 as ENHRY and CDR2 as SYGVKD. J was trimmed by 4 bases and V by 6 bases; bases with no gene match: 5. CDR3 amino acids: CAISGTGVNEKLFF. The CDR3, as DNA: TGTGCCATCAGCGGTACAGGGGTTAATGAAAAACTGTTTTTT.

This sequence joins TRBV30 and TRBJ2-1; 8 nucleotides agree with TRBD2. The CDR3 is 14 residues long. CDR1 and CDR2 from the germline V gene are GTSNPN and SVGIG (reference sequence). The J segment lost 7 bases and the V segment lost 3 bases, leaving 8 bases of the junction unmatched. In DNA form, the CDR3 reads TGTGCCTGGAGAGGCCCAGCGGGAGCAAATGAGCAGTTCTTC. As protein: CAWRGPAGANEQFF.

This chain connects TRBV5-8 to TRBJ1-5, with 10 bases lining up with TRBD1. V lost 2 bases and J lost 6; bases outside the gene matches: 5. There are 15 residues in the CDR3. The germline V gene encodes CDR1 SGHTS and CDR2 YDEGEE. DNA of the CDR3: TGTGCCAGCAGCTTCCTGACAGGGGGCTTTCAGCCCCAGCATTTT. Protein: CASSFLTGGFQPQHF.

This chain joins TRBV6-6 and TRBJ1-1, with D perhaps TRBD1 (5 bases). The germline V gene has CDR1 MNHNY and CDR2 SVGAGI (reference sequence). Deletions cut 5 bases from V and 5 bases from J, with 21 bases between. The CDR3 covers 16 residues. The CDR3 nucleotides are TGTGCCAGCAGTAGCAGTTTCAGGCAGGGCGAAACTGAAGCTTTCTTT. Translating gives CASSSSFRQGETEAFF.

The chain couples TRBV27 to TRBJ2-5; D might be TRBD1 (5 bases). Germline V lookup: CDR1 MNHEY, CDR2 SMNVEV (reference sequence). This CDR3 has 11 amino acids. V lost 4 bases and J 10 bases, leaving 10 bases between the germline ends. The CDR3 loop is CASSSPRDQYF. DNA of the CDR3: TGTGCCAGCAGTTCCCCCAGGGACCAGTACTTC.

The chain combines TRBV29-1 with TRBJ1-2; D gene unclear. The germline CDR1 and CDR2 sequences are SQVTM and ANQGSEA. Trimming took off 0 bases at V and 7 bases at J, with 6 bases between the two ends. The CDR3 has 11 amino acids. In nucleotides, the CDR3 is TGCAGCGTTGAAGACAGAGGTGGCTACACCTTC. Residues: CSVEDRGGYTF.

The chain joins TRBV3-1 (or the pseudogene TRBV3-2) to TRBJ1-2, with 7 bases aligning to TRBD1. Germline V lookup: CDR1 LGHDT, CDR2 YNNKEL (reference sequence). V dropped 4 bases and J dropped 2; count of bases not matched to a gene: 4. CDR3 length: 14 amino acids. The CDR3 region is CASSLETGNYGYTF. CDR3 in DNA: TGTGCCAGCAGCCTAGAGACAGGGAACTATGGCTACACCTTC.

The V and J genes are TRBV7-9 and TRBJ1-1, with 10 bases identical to TRBD1. The length of the CDR3 is 14 residues. The trim removed 4 bases at V and 2 bases at J, leaving 1 base unmatched. Germline CDR1 and CDR2: SEHNR and FQNEAQ (reference sequence). The CDR3, as DNA: TGTGCCAGCAGCTGGACAGGGGGTAACACTGAAGCTTTCTTT. Protein product: CASSWTGGNTEAFF.

The V call is TRBV11-3, the J call TRBJ2-3, with TRBD2 identical over 9 bases. Germline V gene lookup returns CDR1 SGHNT and CDR2 YENEEA. The length of the CDR3 is 16 residues. The J segment lost 0 bases and the V segment lost 3 bases, leaving 4 bases of the junction unmatched. The CDR3 region is CASSFLAGPSTDTQYF. For the CDR3, the DNA is TGTGCCAGCAGCTTTCTAGCGGGACCTAGCACAGATACGCAGTATTTT.

The gene calls are TRBV11-3 and TRBJ2-5; D uncertain. Germline V lookup: CDR1 SGHNT, CDR2 YENEEA. Trimming left V 0 bases short and J 2 bases short, with 10 bases between. The CDR3 runs to 15 residues. In DNA, the CDR3 is TGTGCCAGCAGCTTAGAAGCAATCTCGCAAGAGACCCAGTACTTC. Its translation is CASSLEAISQETQYF.

The V call is TRBV9, the J call TRBJ2-7, with TRBD1 as a possible D gene (5 bases). The germline gives CDR1 SGDLS, CDR2 YYNGEE. Trimming took off 0 bases at V and 3 bases at J, with 10 bases between the two ends. This CDR3 comprises 14 residues. DNA for the CDR3: TGTGCCAGCAGCGTAGACGACAGAGACTACGAGCAGTACTTC. Translating gives CASSVDDRDYEQYF.